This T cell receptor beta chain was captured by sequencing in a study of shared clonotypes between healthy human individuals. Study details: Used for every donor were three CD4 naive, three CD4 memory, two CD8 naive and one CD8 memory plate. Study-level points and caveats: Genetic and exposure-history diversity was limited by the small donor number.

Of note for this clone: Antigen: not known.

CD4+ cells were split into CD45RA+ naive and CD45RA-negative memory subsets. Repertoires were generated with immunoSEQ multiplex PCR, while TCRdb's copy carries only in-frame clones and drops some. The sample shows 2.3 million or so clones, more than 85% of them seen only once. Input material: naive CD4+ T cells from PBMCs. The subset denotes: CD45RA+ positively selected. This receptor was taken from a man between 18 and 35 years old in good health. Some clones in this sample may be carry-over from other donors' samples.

CDR3 bases: TGTGCCGTGCAGAGAGACAGGGTCTCGAACACTGAAGCTTTCTTT. This gives the protein CAVQRDRVSNTEAFF. The V and J genes are TRBV7-9 and TRBJ1-1, with 7 bases identical to TRBD1. CDR3 length: 15 amino acids. Trimming cost V 11 bases and J 1 base; bases outside gene matches: 13. CDR1 and CDR2 (germline): SEHNR, FQNEAQ (reference sequence).